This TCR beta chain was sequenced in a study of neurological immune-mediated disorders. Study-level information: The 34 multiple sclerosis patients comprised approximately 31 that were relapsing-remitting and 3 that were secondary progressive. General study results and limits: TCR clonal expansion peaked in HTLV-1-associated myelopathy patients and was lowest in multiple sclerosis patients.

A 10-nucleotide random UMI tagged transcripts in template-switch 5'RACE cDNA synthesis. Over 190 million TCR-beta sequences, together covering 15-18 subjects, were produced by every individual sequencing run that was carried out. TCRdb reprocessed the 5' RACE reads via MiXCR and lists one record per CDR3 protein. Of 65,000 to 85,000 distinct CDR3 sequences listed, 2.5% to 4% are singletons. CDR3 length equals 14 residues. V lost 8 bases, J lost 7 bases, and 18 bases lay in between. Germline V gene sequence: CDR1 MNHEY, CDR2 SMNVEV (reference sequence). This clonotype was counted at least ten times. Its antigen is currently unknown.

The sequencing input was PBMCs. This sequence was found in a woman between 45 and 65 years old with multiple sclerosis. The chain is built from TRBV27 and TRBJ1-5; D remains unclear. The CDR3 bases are TGTGCCAGCCCCATGTGCCGAGCCCAGCAGCCCCAGCATTTT. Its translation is CASPMCRAQQPQHF.